The present T cell receptor beta chain was sequenced within a study of OX40 agonist ivuxolimab in advanced cancers. Regarding the complete study: Ivuxolimab was a fully human IgG2 agonistic monoclonal antibody targeting the costimulatory receptor OX40 (CD134). Intravenous ivuxolimab was administered to patients every 2 weeks at six dose levels: 0.01, 0.1, 0.3, 1.5, 3 and 10 mg/kg. Of the roughly 52 dose-escalation patients, hepatocellular carcinoma was present in around 19, melanoma in some 15, renal cell carcinoma in 9 and head and neck cancer in 9. A male proportion of roughly 85% and a mean age of approximately 62 years, ranging from roughly 23 to 80, were recorded for the dose-escalation cohort. Patients were allowed to have had prior anti-PD-1, anti-PD-L1 or anti-CTLA-4 therapy, and 40% of the dose-escalation patients had previously received checkpoint inhibitors. Partial responses were achieved by three dose-escalation patients, of whom one had hepatocellular carcinoma and two had cutaneous melanoma. The point of sequencing TCRbeta in the periphery was to test whether ivuxolimab changed TCR sequence diversity and drove clonal T-cell expansion. The paper describes the monotherapy dose-escalation part (N = 52 patients) of the phase I trial of ivuxolimab.

The trial excluded patients who had a history of autoimmune disease or were on systemic immunosuppression. Peripheral blood for TCR sequencing was collected from all dose cohorts at baseline, on cycle 4 day 1, and on cycle 7 day 1. Samples came from an open-label, multicenter, first-in-human phase I dose-escalation trial of ivuxolimab. Adults with locally advanced or metastatic head and neck squamous cell, hepatocellular, melanoma or renal cell carcinoma were enrolled in the trial. Before TCR sequencing, CD4+ T cells and CD8+ T cells were sorted from peripheral blood as separate populations. Genomic DNA was isolated from the sorted cells so that the TCRbeta CDR3 region could be sequenced. The immunoSEQ Assay was used for sequencing of TCRbeta CDR3 regions. In TCRdb, the immuneACCESS table is reduced to in-frame sequences with V and J assigned. These tables do not hold every clone; where another copy was compared, an unresolved V gene accounts for under half, and the others remain unexplained. This sample lists about 100,000 clones; approximately 90% were detected once. More than 0.25% of the sample rests with the top ten.

Overall results and qualifications from the work: The antigen specificity of the peripheral T cells that underwent clonal expansion was not determined. Low levels of normalized T-cell clonal expansion were also seen in some nonresponding patients. Clonal expansion of both CD4+ and CD8+ blood T cells was observed from baseline to week 6 at doses 0.1 to 3.0 mg/kg. After ivuxolimab, CD8+ T cells had more expanded clones than CD4+ T cells on average. In the 0.1-3.0 mg/kg groups, partial responders were among the patients with the lowest normalized peripheral clonal expansion, particularly in CD8+ T cells.

About this clone: It has no known antigen specificity. No base quality information exists; no much larger clone differs at one position.

Trimming takes 5 bases off V and 9 bases off J; junction bases not matched to a gene: 10. Taken from the germline V gene, the CDR1 and CDR2 loops are SGHTA and FQGNSA. The CDR3 sequence holds 14 residues, the cysteine and phenylalanine included. The entry retains the CDR3 DNA only, 42 bases that are in frame from base 1. Sequenced here: CD4+ or CD8+ T cells sorted from blood, sampled in a trial of the OX40 agonist ivuxolimab. Rearrangement joined TRBV7-2 to TRBJ2-1; the central 7 bases match TRBD2. This clonotype originated in an adult with an advanced solid tumor such as melanoma, head and neck, liver or kidney cancer. The CDR3 region reads CASSPLAGTGEQFF. The DNA sequence is given as TGTGCCAGCAGCCCATTAGCGGGTACAGGTGAGCAGTTCTTC.